The clone carrying this TCR beta chain was seen only a few times. This sample is drawn from a study of blood T cell repertoires in COVID-19. TCRdb's table, derived via immunoSEQ multiplex PCR, lists solely in-frame clones and lacks some. The sample holds 68,000 or so clones, approximately 88% seen once. V shed 5 bases and J 2 bases; nucleotides not matched to a gene: 8. In germline, CDR1 is SGHVS, CDR2 FQNEAQ. The length of the CDR3 is 16 residues. The genes are TRBV7-8 and TRBJ1-1; 10 bases align to TRBD1. Sample: peripheral blood. This TCR came from a human donor in a cohort sampled during active COVID-19. The CDR3 spells CASSPRQGASNTEAFF. CDR3 DNA sequence: TGTGCCAGCAGCCCTCGACAGGGGGCGAGCAACACTGAAGCTTTCTTT.